A single sample gave rise to the 18 T cell receptor beta chains below, sequenced in a study of blood T cell repertoires in COVID-19. Profiling relied on immunoSEQ multiplex PCR, and the TCRdb table lists in-frame clones only, not all of them. In the table there are about 210,000 clones, roughly 80% of which are singletons. The specimen was peripheral blood. These receptors were collected from a man in his sixties with acute or convalescent COVID-19.

The CDR3 is CASSQEGEDTQYF. The CDR3 DNA follows: TGTGCCAGCAGCCAAGAAGGAGAAGATACGCAGTATTTT. V usage is TRBV3-1 (or the pseudogene TRBV3-2) and J usage is TRBJ2-3, with unresolved D. This CDR3 contains 13 residues. Germline V gene lookup returns CDR1 LGHDT and CDR2 YNNKEL (reference sequence). V was trimmed by 0 bases and J by 5 bases, leaving 6 bases between them.

On this clone: At the DNA level, this CDR3 is encoded by other sequences in the same sample as well. The chain joins TRBV9 to TRBJ1-6, with 8 nucleotides matching TRBD1. The CDR3 is made up of 16 amino acids. The ends lost 2 bases at V and 6 bases at J; junction bases unmatched: 7. CDR1 and CDR2 from the germline V gene are SGDLS and YYNGEE. CDR3 amino acids: CASSVDPGTGNSPLHF. DNA for the CDR3: TGTGCCAGCAGCGTTGATCCCGGGACAGGTAATTCACCCCTCCACTTT. The variable domain in full, with the rest retrieved from reference TRBV9 and TRBJ1-6, is DSGVTQTPKHLITATGQRVTLRCSPRSGDLSVYWYQQSLDQGLQFLIQYYNGEERAKGNILERFSAQQFPDLHSELNLSSLELGDSALYFCASSVDPGTGNSPLHFGNGTRLTVT.

V and J are TRBV19 and TRBJ2-1; 8 nucleotides agree with TRBD2. The junction had 4 bases not matched to a gene; V was cut back by 2 bases and J by 4 bases. Germline V CDR1 and CDR2: LNHDA, SQIVND (reference sequence). CDR3 length: 15 residues. In DNA form, the CDR3 reads TGTGCCAGTAGTATACGGGCTAGCGGGTACAATGAGCAGTTCTTC. It specifies CASSIRASGYNEQFF.

This clone has only a few counts. V is TRBV7-2 and J is TRBJ1-6, with 8 bases identical to TRBD1. From germline, CDR1 is SGHTA and CDR2 FQGNSA. This CDR3 spans 15 amino acids. V lost 5 bases to trimming and J lost 7 bases; unmatched junction nucleotides: 7. CDR3 nucleotides: TGTGCCAGCAGCGGACAGGGTATAGCAAATTCACCCCTCCACTTT. Translation gives CASSGQGIANSPLHF.

The chain recombines TRBV14 with TRBJ2-3, with D tentatively TRBD2 (6 bases). CDR1 is SGHDN, CDR2 FVKESK, per germline. The CDR3 runs 15 residues. The V gene lost 7 bases and the J gene lost 2 bases, with 16 bases spanning the gap. CDR3 bases: TGTGCCAGCACCGCACGGGGACTTAACACAGATACGCAGTATTTT. Amino acids: CASTARGLNTDTQYF.

The gene calls are TRBV25-1 and TRBJ1-2, with D tentatively TRBD1 (6 bases). The CDR3 runs 15 residues. From germline, CDR1 is MGHDK and CDR2 SYGVNS. Trimming took 4 bases from V and 8 from J, leaving 20 bases between them. For the CDR3, the DNA is TGTGCCAGCAGTGCACCTGGCGCAGGGGCGCAAGGCTACACCTTC. It specifies CASSAPGAGAQGYTF.

V and J are TRBV19 and TRBJ2-7; TRBD1 matches 8 bases. Per germline, CDR1 LNHDA and CDR2 SQIVND (reference sequence). The CDR3 extends over 13 amino acids. V was clipped by 4 bases and J by 13 bases; unmatched bases: 12. The DNA of the CDR3 is TGTGCCAGTAGTAGCTACAGGGGGGCTGTCCATTACTTC. Encoded protein: CASSSYRGAVHYF.

The chain carries TRBV5-1 and TRBJ1-5; D is ambiguous. The germline CDR1 and CDR2 sequences are SGHRS and YFSETQ. V was pared by 4 bases and J by 4 bases, with 9 bases between. The CDR3 totals 13 residues. CDR3 DNA: TGCGCCAGCAGCCCGGACTATAATCAGCCCCAGCATTTT. Its protein product is CASSPDYNQPQHF. Together with reference TRBV5-1 and TRBJ1-5, the CDR3 gives the full variable domain: KAGVTQTPRYLIKTRGQQVTLSCSPISGHRSVSWYQQTPGQGLQFLFEYFSETQRNKGNFPGRFSGRQFSNSRSEMNVSTLELGDSALYLCASSPDYNQPQHFGDGTRLSIL.

V gene TRBV19 combines with J gene TRBJ1-1, with 9 bases identical to TRBD1. The V and J ends lost 9 bases and 5 bases, in that order; junction bases with no gene match: 10. The CDR3 contains 14 residues. Germline V gives CDR1 LNHDA, CDR2 SQIVND (reference sequence). CDR3 in DNA: TGTGCCAGCCACTACAGGGGGCTGGGAACTGAAGCTTTCTTT. It encodes CASHYRGLGTEAFF. Full variable domain (remainder filled in from reference TRBV19 and TRBJ1-1): DGGITQSPKYLFRKEGQNVTLSCEQNLNHDAMYWYRQDPGQGLRLIYYSQIVNDFQKGDIAEGYSVSREKKESFPLTVTSAQKNPTAFYLCASHYRGLGTEAFFGQGTRLTVV.

The genes are TRBV24-1 and TRBJ1-1; 10 bases map to TRBD1. This CDR3 is 15 amino acids long. V dropped 0 bases and J dropped 5; count of bases not matched to a gene: 2. The germline CDR1 and CDR2 sequences are KGHDR and SFDVKD. The CDR3 DNA reads TGTGCCACCAGTGATTTGGGACAGGGGGAAACTGAAGCTTTCTTT. Its translation: CATSDLGQGETEAFF.

The rearrangement links TRBV12-3 or TRBV12-4 to TRBJ2-1; perhaps TRBD1 as D (6 bases). The CDR3 extends over 13 amino acids. V gave up 8 bases and J gave up 7 bases, with 15 bases separating them. The CDR3 DNA reads as TGTGCCAGCCTCTTATCAGGGGAGAATGAGCAGTTCTTC. It codes for CASLLSGENEQFF.

The rearrangement uses TRBV3-1 (or the pseudogene TRBV3-2) and TRBJ1-1; 10 nucleotides align to TRBD1. Unmatched junction bases numbered 0, after V lost 1 base and J lost 10 bases. The germline V gene has CDR1 LGHDT and CDR2 YNNKEL (reference sequence). This CDR3 is built from 12 residues. The CDR3 is CASSQGDRGAFF. The DNA of the CDR3 is TGTGCCAGCAGCCAAGGGGACAGGGGAGCTTTCTTT.

The J gene is TRBJ2-1, the V gene TRBV6-5; 15 bases line up with TRBD2. The V and J ends lost 4 bases and 8 bases, in that order; junction bases with no gene match: 3. From germline, CDR1 is MNHEY and CDR2 SVGAGI. The CDR3 spans 15 residues. This chain's CDR3 is CASSWTSGGAHEQFF. CDR3 coding DNA: TGTGCCAGCAGTTGGACTAGCGGGGGGGCCCATGAGCAGTTCTTC.

V and J are TRBV27 and TRBJ2-3, with D possibly being TRBD2 (5 bases). The CDR3 has 14 residues. The V gene's germline CDR1 is MNHEY and CDR2 SMNVEV (reference sequence). Trimming cost V 0 bases and J 6 bases, with 10 bases left between them. The CDR3 is CASSLSVGVDTQYF. CDR3 DNA sequence: TGTGCCAGCAGTTTATCGGTGGGAGTGGATACGCAGTATTTT.

The gene calls are TRBV6-5 and TRBJ1-1, with TRBD1 matching 7 bases. V was pared by 7 bases and J by 0 bases, with 5 bases of the junction left unmatched. Germline V gives CDR1 MNHEY, CDR2 SVGAGI. CDR3 length equals 14 residues. Written as DNA, the CDR3 is TGTGCCAGCAAGCAGGGACAGATGAACACTGAAGCTTTCTTT. Its protein is CASKQGQMNTEAFF.

The J gene is TRBJ2-4, the V gene TRBV11-2, with a possible D match to TRBD1 (5 bases). The CDR3 covers 16 residues. Germline V gene lookup returns CDR1 SGHAT and CDR2 FQNNGV. V dropped 2 bases and J dropped 7 bases, with 18 bases sitting between them. The CDR3 DNA reads as TGTGCCAGCAGCTTAATGACTCAGGGATCCGGGAACATTCAGTACTTC. This gives the protein CASSLMTQGSGNIQYF. Variable domain in full (rest from reference TRBV11-2 and TRBJ2-4): EAGVAQSPRYKIIEKRQSVAFWCNPISGHATLYWYQQILGQGPKLLIQFQNNGVVDDSQLPKDRFSAERLKGVDSTLKIQPAKLEDSAVYLCASSLMTQGSGNIQYFGAGTRLSVL.

The CDR3 DNA sequence: TGTGCCAGCAGTCACAGGGGGGTGGAGACCCAGTACTTC. Amino acids: CASSHRGVETQYF. J is TRBJ2-5 and V is TRBV13; 8 bases fit TRBD1. With 6 bases clipped from V and 5 bases from J, the junction kept 5 bases outside the gene matches. CDR3 size: 13 residues. CDR1 is PRHDT, CDR2 FYEKMQ, per germline (reference sequence).

This clone was seen a single time. In DNA form, the CDR3 reads TGTGCCAGCAGGCGACCGAGGGCTAATTCACCCCTCCACTTT. The encoded protein is CASRRPRANSPLHF. This chain links TRBV6-5 with TRBJ1-6; D is undetermined. Germline V lookup: CDR1 MNHEY, CDR2 SVGAGI. The CDR3 is made up of 14 amino acids. Trimming took off 6 bases at V and 6 bases at J, with 12 bases between the two ends.